This T cell receptor beta chain was recovered during a study of blood T cells in healthy people across ages. Whole-study results and caveats: Relative to aged donors, long-lived donors carried more naive CD4+ cells and displayed higher diversity. Getting older went along with TCR beta diversity per million T cells dropping roughly linearly. TCR beta diversity tracked closely with naive T cell percentage.

Trimming stripped 4 bases from V and 2 bases from J, with 17 bases between. The CDR3 covers 16 residues. CDR1 is MGHRA, CDR2 YSYEKL, per germline. A J-beta primer mix and a sample-barcoded 5' primer were used in a second PCR of roughly 7 to 12 cycles. The authors tagged each cDNA molecule using a template-switch adaptor with 12 random nucleotides. TCRdb passed the 5' RACE reads through MiXCR, listing each CDR3 protein once. The sample consists of over 1,200,000 distinct CDR3 sequences, approximately 59% of them appearing once. A remark on this clonotype: What it binds is unknown.

The sequence derives from a man younger than 35 in good health. The V and J genes are TRBV4-1 and TRBJ2-5, with a tentative D call TRBD2 (7 bases). The sequenced material came from blood. The CDR3 nucleotides read TGCGCCAGCAGCCCGACGCCGGGGGGCCAACAAGAGACCCAGTACTTC. It specifies CASSPTPGGQQETQYF.